The 6 T cell receptor beta chains reported below all come from one sample, sequenced in a study of cytomegalovirus exposure and HLA in healthy donors. A multiplex PCR was run with 60 Vbeta primers and 13 Jbeta primers. Clones were read by immunoSEQ multiplex PCR, and TCRdb kept only the in-frame ones, dropping some. The sample has some 180,000 clones, 70% to 75% seen once; the top ten hold 2.5% to 3.5%. Sequenced material: PBMCs. All receptors derive from a male donor in good health and CMV-seronegative.

This sequence joins TRBV5-1 and TRBJ2-2; 13 positions agree with TRBD2. With 3 bases clipped from V and 6 bases from J, the junction kept 5 bases outside the gene matches. CDR1 and CDR2 from the germline V gene are SGHRS and YFSETQ. The CDR3 totals 16 residues. In nucleotides, the CDR3 is TGCGCCAGCAGCTCCGGACTAGCGGGAGCCCCCGGGGAGCTGTTTTTT. Amino acids: CASSSGLAGAPGELFF.

The V and J genes are TRBV6-6 and TRBJ2-3, with D perhaps TRBD2 (6 bases). The germline V gene encodes CDR1 MNHNY and CDR2 SVGAGI (reference sequence). This CDR3 region has 13 residues. Between the trimmed V and J ends, which lost 10 bases and 4 bases, there was a span of 15 bases. CDR3 sequence: CATLRGDADTQYF. The CDR3 region has the DNA TGTGCCACCCTCCGCGGGGACGCAGATACGCAGTATTTT.

V and J are TRBV5-4 and TRBJ2-7; 9 bases match TRBD2. This CDR3 is 15 amino acids long. Germline V gives CDR1 SGHNT, CDR2 YYREEE (reference sequence). Unmatched junction bases numbered 5, after V lost 1 base and J lost 3 bases. CDR3 sequence reads: CASSLLGTSSYEQYF. The CDR3, as DNA: TGTGCCAGCAGCTTGTTGGGGACTAGCAGCTACGAGCAGTACTTC.

The V call is TRBV9, the J call TRBJ2-1; D uncertain. Trimming shortened V by 0 bases and J by 8 bases, and 15 bases separated the two germline ends. There are 15 residues in the CDR3. The germline V gene encodes CDR1 SGDLS and CDR2 YYNGEE. The CDR3, as DNA: TGTGCCAGCAGCGTAGGAGGTCCCTCAGCTTATGAGCAGTTCTTC. Its protein product is CASSVGGPSAYEQFF.

The J gene is TRBJ1-2, the V gene TRBV6-5, with a tentative D call TRBD1 (5 bases). V lost 0 bases and J 4 bases, leaving 15 bases between the germline ends. This CDR3 has 16 amino acids. Germline V lookup: CDR1 MNHEY, CDR2 SVGAGI. Written as DNA, the CDR3 is TGTGCCAGCAGTTACTCGGGCGGTGGGGCGTTCTATGGCTACACCTTC. As protein: CASSYSGGGAFYGYTF.

The chain is built from TRBV10-3 and TRBJ1-2; no definite D call. The V and J ends lost 5 bases and 4 bases respectively, with 17 bases between them. CDR1 and CDR2 (germline): ENHRY, SYGVKD. This CDR3 comprises 15 residues. CDR3 nucleotides: TGTGCCATCAGTCCCTCGGGAAGGGAGGCCTATGGCTACACCTTC. This codes for CAISPSGREAYGYTF.